Below are 14 T cell receptor beta chains sequenced from a single sample in a study of T cells in localized non-small cell lung cancer. Profiling relied on immunoSEQ multiplex PCR, and the TCRdb table lists in-frame clones only, not all of them. This sample has 25,000 to 30,000 clones, with roughly 90% found just once. The sample here was peripheral blood, taken before any cancer treatment. All receptors derive from a female donor of 60 years or more with stage I lung adenocarcinoma.

The chain links TRBV28 to TRBJ2-7; maybe TRBD1 (6 bases). Between the trimmed V and J ends, which lost 3 bases and 0 bases, there was a span of 18 bases. Germline assignment: CDR1 MDHEN and CDR2 SYDVKM. The CDR3 is made up of 17 amino acids. As DNA, the CDR3 is TGTGCCAGCAGTTTTCCAGGGGCGGGTCTGAGCTCCTACGAGCAGTACTTC. It encodes CASSFPGAGLSSYEQYF.

V and J are TRBV7-6 and TRBJ2-1; D call uncertain. Between the trimmed V and J ends, which lost 3 bases and 6 bases, there was a span of 12 bases. Per the germline V gene, CDR1 is SGHVS and CDR2 is FNYEAQ. The CDR3 is made up of 14 amino acids. The CDR3 nucleotides are TGTGCCAGCAGCTTTTTTGGGCAGATCAATGAGCAGTTCTTC. It encodes CASSFFGQINEQFF.

This rearrangement joins TRBV19 to TRBJ2-1; D may correspond to TRBD1 or TRBD2 (6 bases each). This CDR3 contains 15 residues. V was shortened by 5 bases and J by 2 bases, with 13 bases between the two germline ends. Per the germline V gene, CDR1 is LNHDA and CDR2 is SQIVND (reference sequence). CDR3: CASSLGRDTYNEQFF. As DNA, the CDR3 is TGTGCCAGTAGTCTTGGGCGGGACACCTACAATGAGCAGTTCTTC.

V and J are TRBV11-2 and TRBJ2-1; 13 nucleotides match TRBD2. Trimming removed 1 base from V and 8 bases from J; junction bases left unmatched: 5. The germline gives CDR1 SGHAT, CDR2 FQNNGV. CDR3 length: 16 residues. CDR3 in amino acids: CASSLGGLAGIYEQFF. The CDR3 region has the DNA TGTGCCAGCAGCTTAGGGGGACTAGCGGGGATTTATGAGCAGTTCTTC. Using reference TRBV11-2 and TRBJ2-1 for the parts outside the CDR3, the full variable domain is EAGVAQSPRYKIIEKRQSVAFWCNPISGHATLYWYQQILGQGPKLLIQFQNNGVVDDSQLPKDRFSAERLKGVDSTLKIQPAKLEDSAVYLCASSLGGLAGIYEQFFGPGTRLTVL.

The V call is TRBV11-2, the J call TRBJ2-1, with TRBD2 matching over 7 bases. The V segment lost 4 bases and the J segment 7 bases; nucleotides outside the gene matches: 13. The germline gives CDR1 SGHAT, CDR2 FQNNGV. The CDR3 consists of 16 residues. The CDR3, as DNA: TGTGCCAGCAGCTCCTCCCCCAGCGGGATAGTAAATGAGCAGTTCTTC. It specifies CASSSSPSGIVNEQFF.

The V gene is TRBV7-2, the J gene TRBJ1-2; D is possibly TRBD1 (5 bases). Germline CDR1 SGHTA, CDR2 FQGNSA. The CDR3 is 13 residues long. Trimming removed 7 bases at V and 7 bases at J, with 16 bases between. The CDR3 spells CASTRYGASGYTF. For the CDR3, the DNA is TGTGCCAGCACCCGATACGGGGCCAGTGGCTACACCTTC.

The table lists this clone with a count of one. The chain couples TRBV6-1 to TRBJ2-1, with D hard to call. CDR1 is MNHNS and CDR2 is SASEGT in the germline V gene. The CDR3 has 13 amino acids. The V end lost 4 bases, the J end lost 0 bases, and 4 bases lay between the germline ends. CDR3 amino acids: CASSVLSYNEQFF. CDR3 DNA sequence: TGTGCCAGCAGTGTCCTCTCCTACAATGAGCAGTTCTTC.

The chain couples TRBV10-2 to TRBJ2-2; possibly TRBD1 for D (6 bases). Trimming cost V 6 bases and J 1 base, with 15 bases left between them. The CDR3 totals 16 residues. Germline V gives CDR1 WSHSY, CDR2 SAAADI. The CDR3 sequence is CASRANRALNTGELFF. For the CDR3, the DNA is TGCGCCAGCAGGGCTAACAGGGCCCTGAACACCGGGGAGCTGTTTTTT.

The chain combines TRBV5-1 with TRBJ2-1; a weak D match, TRBD2 (6 bases). The germline CDR1 and CDR2 sequences are SGHRS and YFSETQ. This CDR3 spans 17 amino acids. Trimming shortened V by 4 bases and J by 4 bases, and 21 bases separated the two germline ends. CDR3 region: CASSAGTSIPSYNEQFF. CDR3 coding DNA: TGCGCCAGCAGCGCCGGGACTTCCATCCCTTCTTACAATGAGCAGTTCTTC.

This clone occurred once. V and J are TRBV27 and TRBJ2-7, with D perhaps matching TRBD1 or TRBD2 (5 bases each). The CDR3 has 14 amino acids. Deletions cut 6 bases from V and 2 bases from J, with 14 bases between. Germline CDR1 reads MNHEY; CDR2 reads SMNVEV (reference sequence). In nucleotides, the CDR3 is TGTGCCAGCAGACCGAGGGGCAGACCCTACGAGCAGTACTTC. Protein: CASRPRGRPYEQYF.

The gene calls are TRBV5-1 and TRBJ2-3; 8 bases align to TRBD2. CDR3 size: 16 residues. Germline-derived CDR1 and CDR2 are SGHRS and YFSETQ. With 1 base clipped from V and 0 bases from J, the junction kept 4 bases outside the gene matches. The CDR3 sequence is CASSLWSGGSTDTQYF. In DNA, the CDR3 is TGCGCCAGCAGCTTGTGGAGCGGGGGAAGCACAGATACGCAGTATTTT. Full variable domain (outside the CDR3, taken from reference TRBV5-1 and TRBJ2-3): KAGVTQTPRYLIKTRGQQVTLSCSPISGHRSVSWYQQTPGQGLQFLFEYFSETQRNKGNFPGRFSGRQFSNSRSEMNVSTLELGDSALYLCASSLWSGGSTDTQYFGPGTRLTVL.

For this clone: This specimen includes other DNA sequences encoding the same CDR3. The chain is built from TRBV5-1 and TRBJ1-3; 7 bases are shared with TRBD1. The germline gives CDR1 SGHRS, CDR2 YFSETQ. V dropped 4 bases and J dropped 6; count of bases not matched to a gene: 7. The CDR3 runs 14 residues. This chain's CDR3 is CASSGGQSQNTIYF. The CDR3 DNA follows: TGCGCCAGCAGCGGGGGACAGAGCCAAAACACCATATATTTT.

The chain is built from TRBV19 and TRBJ2-5, with TRBD2 matching 8 bases. The CDR3 runs to 15 residues. With 7 bases clipped from V and 5 bases from J, the junction kept 12 bases outside the gene matches. Per germline, CDR1 LNHDA and CDR2 SQIVND (reference sequence). This chain's CDR3 is CASKTTRGGRETQYF. The CDR3 DNA reads TGTGCCAGTAAAACTACCCGGGGGGGCCGGGAGACCCAGTACTTC.

The chain is built from TRBV6-5 and TRBJ1-3; D unresolved. Per germline, CDR1 MNHEY and CDR2 SVGAGI. The V end was cut by 5 bases, the J end by 2 bases, with 13 bases between. The CDR3 is 15 amino acids. CDR3 sequence: CASSGGRRTGNTIYF. CDR3 sequence (DNA): TGTGCCAGCAGTGGCGGGAGGCGCACTGGAAACACCATATATTTT.